Here is one TCR beta chain with its context. This sample was included in a study of blood T cell repertoires in COVID-19. Some clones are missing from TCRdb's copy, which holds only in-frame ones; the method was immunoSEQ multiplex PCR. Found here are roughly 670,000 clones, about 90% of them singletons; the top ten hold approximately 0.25%. J lost 7 bases, V lost 4 bases, and 15 bases had no gene match. CDR3 length equals 16 residues. Germline V gives CDR1 KGHSH, CDR2 LQKENI. The chain recombines TRBV18 with TRBJ1-2; 7 nucleotides line up with TRBD1. The receptor was isolated from a woman aged 18 to 35 with acute or convalescent COVID-19. Specimen: peripheral blood. This CDR3 reads CASSHYPAGGYRGYTF. The CDR3 nucleotides read TGTGCCAGCTCACACTACCCGGCAGGGGGTTATCGTGGCTACACCTTC.